These 24 T cell receptor beta chains were sequenced from one sample in a study of early T cells in non-severe SARS-CoV-2 infection. MiXCR was run by TCRdb on the 5' RACE reads, yielding one entry per CDR3 protein. Of tens of thousands of distinct CDR3 sequences listed, approximately 11% are singletons. Source: whole blood, taken at baseline. These receptors were obtained from an adult who was a healthcare worker with PCR-confirmed SARS-CoV-2 infection or an uninfected control (not recorded which).

Ten or more counts support this clonotype. The rearrangement links TRBV11-3 to TRBJ2-1; possibly TRBD2 for D (5 bases). The CDR3 covers 12 residues. Germline lookup yields CDR1 SGHNT and CDR2 YENEEA. Trimming stripped 5 bases from V and 10 bases from J, with 12 bases between. The CDR3 loop reads CASSPDSSEQFF. The CDR3 nucleotides read TGTGCCAGCAGCCCGGACTCAAGCGAGCAGTTCTTC.

This clonotype was counted ten times or more. The chain couples TRBV6-5 to TRBJ1-1; D remains unclear. Trimming stripped 2 bases from V and 0 bases from J, with 10 bases between. The CDR3 consists of 15 residues. Germline V gives CDR1 MNHEY, CDR2 SVGAGI. The CDR3: CASSYISGMNTEAFF. The CDR3 nucleotides are TGTGCCAGCAGTTACATTAGCGGAATGAACACTGAAGCTTTCTTT.

The chain is built from TRBV25-1 and TRBJ2-5, with unresolved D. The germline V gene has CDR1 MGHDK and CDR2 SYGVNS. Trimming shortened V by 8 bases and J by 1 base, and 17 bases separated the two germline ends. The CDR3 covers 15 residues. The DNA for the CDR3 is TGTGCCAGCTCCCCCGCCTGGGGTCCCCAAGAGACCCAGTACTTC. It encodes CASSPAWGPQETQYF.

At least ten counts were recorded for this clonotype. V usage is TRBV20-1 and J usage is TRBJ2-7, with D possibly matching TRBD1 (7 bases). The ends were cut back, 0 bases at V and 2 bases at J, with 11 bases in the middle. Germline CDR1 is DFQATT and CDR2 is SNEGSKA (reference sequence). This CDR3 spans 14 amino acids. The chain's CDR3 is CSARDSRGAYEQYF. CDR3 DNA sequence: TGCAGTGCTAGAGATAGCAGGGGGGCCTACGAGCAGTACTTC.

Only a few counts were recorded for this clonotype. The chain is built from TRBV11-2 and TRBJ2-4; perhaps TRBD1 as D (5 bases). The germline V gene has CDR1 SGHAT and CDR2 FQNNGV. The CDR3 totals 14 residues. V lost 0 bases, J lost 9 bases, and 12 bases lay in between. The CDR3 sequence: CASSLDGARGIQYF. In nucleotides, the CDR3 is TGTGCCAGCAGCTTAGACGGTGCTAGGGGCATTCAGTACTTC.

The chain combines TRBV7-3 with TRBJ2-5, with unresolved D. The CDR3 loop spans 13 amino acids. Looked up from germline, CDR1 is SGHTA and CDR2 is FQGTGA. Trimming stripped 3 bases from V and 1 base from J, with 6 bases between. The CDR3 loop reads CASSFGSQETQYF. CDR3 bases: TGTGCCAGCAGCTTCGGAAGCCAAGAGACCCAGTACTTC.

The chain combines TRBV20-1 with TRBJ2-3, with D possibly TRBD2 on 5 matching bases. Germline-derived CDR1 and CDR2 are DFQATT and SNEGSKA (reference sequence). Between the trimmed V and J ends, which lost 2 bases and 0 bases, there was a span of 9 bases. CDR3 size: 14 residues. Written as DNA, the CDR3 is TGCAGTGCTAGATTGGGCGGGAGCACAGATACGCAGTATTTT. Its protein product is CSARLGGSTDTQYF.

This clonotype appeared many times. The rearrangement joins TRBV5-4 to TRBJ1-1, with TRBD1 as a possible D gene (6 bases). Germline V gives CDR1 SGHNT, CDR2 YYREEE (reference sequence). The germline V and J ends were trimmed by 1 base and 1 base, with 14 bases remaining between them. The CDR3 is 16 residues long. CDR3 sequence reads: CASSLPSGQKNTEAFF. DNA of the CDR3: TGTGCCAGCAGCTTGCCCTCTGGACAGAAGAACACTGAAGCTTTCTTT.

This clonotype was picked up a small number of times. The chain couples TRBV12-3 or TRBV12-4 to TRBJ1-3; D is possibly TRBD1 (5 bases). This CDR3 is 14 amino acids long. V lost 2 bases, J lost 4 bases, and 9 bases lay in between. The CDR3 region is CASSLSDTGNTIYF. The CDR3 DNA follows: TGTGCCAGCAGTTTATCGGACACCGGAAACACCATATATTTT.

The chain uses TRBV5-4 and TRBJ1-1, with 11 bases fitting TRBD1. CDR1 SGHNT and CDR2 YYREEE come from the germline V gene (reference sequence). With 4 bases clipped from V and 1 base from J, the junction kept 6 bases outside the gene matches. The CDR3 runs to 16 residues. The CDR3 sequence is CASSARDRGKNTEAFF. DNA of the CDR3: TGTGCCAGCAGCGCACGGGACAGGGGGAAGAACACTGAAGCTTTCTTT.

This clonotype was counted ten times or more. This rearrangement joins TRBV4-3 to TRBJ1-1; D remains unclear. The germline V and J ends were trimmed by 3 bases and 3 bases, with 5 bases remaining between them. The CDR3 consists of 12 residues. Per germline, CDR1 LGHNA and CDR2 YSLEER. The CDR3 nucleotides are TGCGCCAGCAGCCAGGGTTACACTGAAGCTTTCTTT. It yields the protein CASSQGYTEAFF.

This clonotype occurred a few times. The chain employs TRBV6-1 and TRBJ1-2, with D possibly TRBD1 on 5 matching bases. This CDR3 has 13 amino acids. V was cut by 4 bases and J by 4 bases, with 10 bases left in between. From germline, CDR1 is MNHNS and CDR2 SASEGT. CDR3 sequence reads: CASSAGQGYGYTF. CDR3 coding DNA: TGTGCCAGCAGTGCCGGGCAGGGCTATGGCTACACCTTC.

On this clonotype itself: A much larger clone lies one base from this, so it may be a read error. V usage is TRBV4-2 and J usage is TRBJ2-7; no definite D call. Germline V gene data show CDR1 as LGHNA and CDR2 as YNFKEQ. The CDR3 runs 12 residues. The CDR3 protein is CASCQVLGEQYF. CDR3 DNA sequence: TGTGCCAGCTGCCAAGTTTTGGGGGAGCAGTACTTC.

This clonotype has a handful of counts. The gene calls are TRBV20-1 and TRBJ2-1; no firm D call. Germline-derived CDR1 and CDR2 are DFQATT and SNEGSKA (reference sequence). V was clipped by 3 bases and J by 0 bases, with 9 bases between them. The CDR3 loop spans 14 amino acids. CDR3 residues: CSASSRSSYNEQFF. The CDR3 region has the DNA TGCAGTGCTAGCAGCAGGAGCTCCTACAATGAGCAGTTCTTC.

This clonotype was recorded a few times. The chain uses TRBV10-2 and TRBJ2-3, with TRBD2 matching 13 bases. CDR1 WSHSY and CDR2 SAAADI come from the germline V gene. CDR3 size: 17 residues. The V and J ends lost 8 bases and 1 base, in that order; junction bases with no gene match: 9. For the CDR3, the DNA is TGCGCCAGCCGGCGTCCCGGGACTAGCGGGGGCACAGATACGCAGTATTTT. Residues: CASRRPGTSGGTDTQYF.

This clonotype has at least ten counts. V gene TRBV20-1 combines with J gene TRBJ2-7; TRBD2 is a possible D gene (6 bases). This CDR3 has 13 residues. V dropped 8 bases and J dropped 0 bases, with 14 bases sitting between them. CDR1 DFQATT and CDR2 SNEGSKA come from the germline V gene (reference sequence). Here the CDR3 DNA reads TGCAGTTGCCGGGGACTTCGCTCCTACGAGCAGTACTTC. It yields the protein CSCRGLRSYEQYF.

V gene TRBV11-2 combines with J gene TRBJ2-7; tentative D call: TRBD2 (6 bases). Looked up from germline, CDR1 is SGHAT and CDR2 is FQNNGV. V was clipped by 5 bases and J by 8 bases, with 13 bases between them. There are 12 residues in the CDR3. CDR3 region: CASSRPGEKQYF. The CDR3 DNA is TGTGCCAGCAGCCGCCCGGGGGAAAAGCAGTACTTC. The full variable domain, its missing parts supplied by reference TRBV11-2 and TRBJ2-7, is EAGVAQSPRYKIIEKRQSVAFWCNPISGHATLYWYQQILGQGPKLLIQFQNNGVVDDSQLPKDRFSAERLKGVDSTLKIQPAKLEDSAVYLCASSRPGEKQYFGPGTRLTVT.

This clonotype was detected ten times or more. This rearrangement joins TRBV12-3 or TRBV12-4 to TRBJ2-6; 10 bases map to TRBD1. Trimming at V came to 6 bases and at J to 3 bases, leaving 2 bases not matched to a gene. There are 15 residues in the CDR3. CDR3 in amino acids: CASRTGGGGANVLTF. CDR3 DNA: TGTGCCAGCAGGACAGGGGGCGGTGGGGCCAACGTCCTGACTTTC.

The rearrangement uses TRBV6-6 and TRBJ2-7; D is possibly TRBD2 (5 bases). This CDR3 is 12 amino acids long. Germline V gene sequence: CDR1 MNHNY, CDR2 SVGAGI (reference sequence). Trimming pared 0 bases from V and 7 bases from J, leaving 7 bases between. CDR3 amino acids: CASSYSGGEQYF. The CDR3 DNA sequence: TGTGCCAGCAGTTACTCGGGCGGGGAGCAGTACTTC.

This clonotype showed up just a few times. The chain is built from TRBV18 and TRBJ2-3; 7 bases agree with TRBD1. Germline V gives CDR1 KGHSH, CDR2 LQKENI. This CDR3 comprises 14 residues. J lost 4 bases, V lost 2 bases, and 3 bases had no gene match. The CDR3 nucleotides are TGTGCCAGCTCACCAGGTAGGGGGCCAGATACGCAGTATTTT. This sequence encodes CASSPGRGPDTQYF.

This clonotype appeared a few times. The V call is TRBV7-9, the J call TRBJ1-1, with TRBD1 as a possible D gene (6 bases). The CDR3 extends over 14 amino acids. The germline V and J ends were trimmed by 5 bases and 5 bases, with 15 bases remaining between them. Germline V gene lookup returns CDR1 SEHNR and CDR2 FQNEAQ (reference sequence). The CDR3, as DNA: TGTGCCAGCAGCGCACGAGGGGGGAGAACTGAAGCTTTCTTT. Amino acid sequence: CASSARGGRTEAFF.

This clonotype was counted at least ten times. V gene TRBV10-2 combines with J gene TRBJ2-7; D is undetermined. Trimming left V 3 bases short and J 3 bases short, with 12 bases between. Germline lookup yields CDR1 WSHSY and CDR2 SAAADI. The CDR3 spans 14 residues. The CDR3 region is CASSDQSRIYEQYF. Here the CDR3 DNA reads TGCGCCAGCAGTGACCAAAGCCGAATCTACGAGCAGTACTTC.

There are a few counts of this clonotype. The chain is built from TRBV12-3 or TRBV12-4 and TRBJ1-1, with 9 nucleotides matching TRBD1. With 6 bases clipped from V and 5 bases from J, the junction kept 7 bases outside the gene matches. This CDR3 spans 14 amino acids. DNA for the CDR3: TGTGCCAGCAGCTGGCGACAGGGGGGGACTGAAGCTTTCTTT. Protein sequence: CASSWRQGGTEAFF.

This clonotype has only a few counts. J is TRBJ2-5 and V is TRBV7-8; D gene uncertain. The CDR3 has 15 residues. Germline CDR1 SGHVS, CDR2 FQNEAQ. The V end lost 0 bases, the J end lost 5 bases, and 13 bases lay between the germline ends. The CDR3 protein is CASSLAGSRQETQYF. As DNA, the CDR3 is TGTGCCAGCAGCTTAGCGGGCTCCCGCCAGGAGACCCAGTACTTC.